This TCR beta chain was captured by sequencing in a study of shared clonotypes between healthy human individuals (dated by TCRdb to the early 2020s). Notes on the research overall: The cohort comprised a couple of women and three men aged 18 to 49 years. For each donor, CD4 naive and CD4 memory were each given three plates, CD8 naive was given two plates, and CD8 memory was given one plate. To estimate repertoire size and how much clonotypes are shared between individuals, the study performed deep sequencing of blood TCR repertoires from roughly five healthy adults. To increase sequencing depth and limit assay-specific biases, different laboratories used diverse techniques to prepare libraries and sequence TCR repertoires. Each donor's leukapheresis produced roughly between about 0.8 and 8.9 billion PBMCs.

TCR CDR3 regions were amplified from genomic DNA by multiplex PCR using the deep immunoSEQ assay. Extracted genomic DNA from each cell subset was spread evenly across all wells of several immunoSEQ 96-well plates, with each plate serving as a replicate. For sorted subsets, each replicate PCR was loaded with roughly 200 ng genomic DNA, equivalent to about 30,000 T cell genomes. Purified libraries were measured with a Qubit 3.0 fluorometer, size-checked on a Bioanalyzer 2100, and measured again with the KAPA Library Quantification kit. Each immunoSEQ 96-well plate was sequenced on its own single-read 150-cycle Illumina NextSeq 550 flow cell. From the authors' description of their analysis: Because the immunoSEQ output included only junctional sequences and no quality scores, the filtering could not be the same as the filtering used for full-length reads. To assign V/J genes and CDR3, sequences were annotated against IMGT germline references using PyIR, a Python wrapper for IgBLAST v1.9. Reads were removed for weak V/J assignments (E-value above 1e-6), missing CDR3, stop codons, out-of-frame junctions, or ambiguous translated residues. V3J clonotypes were defined by identical inferred V gene, J gene, and CDR3 amino acid sequence. To compute the percentage overlap between repertoires, the number of shared unique clonotypes was divided by the size of the smaller repertoire. RTK rarefaction, the Chao1 estimator, and Recon v2.1 estimates of unobserved clonotypes were used to assess repertoire richness. For all TCRbeta clonotypes obtained by the gDNA method from four donors, generation probabilities were computed with OLGA. Sourced from immuneACCESS, this table was stored by TCRdb with only in-frame sequences that have V and J called. A share of the clones is absent; for the studies checked, an unresolved V gene accounts for under half, and the remainder has no known explanation. The V and J calls and the clone size are those of that table, but D and trimming were determined from the DNA. For this sample the table gives fewer than 3 million clones, of which about 90% were detected only once. 0.37% of the sample is taken by the ten largest.

The donors were healthy, HIV-negative adults with no recently reported acute infections or vaccinations. Every donor was a Caucasian adult living in Nashville, Tennessee, USA. Magnetic negative selection was used to enrich CD4+ T cells, after which naive cells were positively selected on CD45RA and the negative fraction became the memory subset. Blood was collected by leukapheresis, and PBMCs were isolated by Ficoll-Histopaque density gradient centrifugation and then cryopreserved in liquid nitrogen vapor phase. Purity and quantity of every magnetically sorted T cell population were checked by analytical flow cytometry. Each sorted fraction had its genomic DNA isolated and then quantified by UV absorbance on a Nanodrop 2000c. What the authors observed across the whole study: Compared with non-shared clonotypes, the clonotypes found in all four sorted-subset donors had higher generation probabilities. The genetic and exposure-history diversity represented was limited by the small number of donors. Pairwise subsampling led to the expectation that sequencing depth would affect the degree of clonotype sharing among donors. Sampling was restricted to blood, and TCR repertoires in tissue are likely to differ from TCR repertoires in blood. Even with the large sequencing depth, rarefaction of the sorted-subset datasets indicated that sequencing was incomplete. Roughly 5% of naive CD4, approximately 3.7% of naive CD8, roughly 2.4% of memory CD4, and about 0.4% of memory CD8 clonotypes were shared across several donors. Larger estimated clonotype richness was generally found for naive subsets than for memory subsets.

Inclusive of the bounding cysteine and phenylalanine, the CDR3 is 15 residues long. Here the CDR3 DNA is all that survives: 45 bases in frame from base 1. CDR1 and CDR2, per the germline V gene (reference sequence), are SGHNT and YYREEE. Between the V and J ends, shortened by 1 base and 7 bases respectively, the junction contains 14 bases. Note on this clone: It has no known antigen specificity. Nothing much larger sits one base from this clone, and base qualities are not available.

Material: naive CD4+ T cells from PBMCs. The sample's cell subset or site, from its label and the paper: CD45RA+ positively selected. The chain is assembled from TRBV5-4 and TRBJ2-2; the best D guess is TRBD2, with 6 bases matching. This TCR came from a man aged 18 to 29 in good health. Some clones in this sample may be carry-over from other donors' samples. Read as DNA, the sequence is TGTGCCAGCAGCTTGCGGTACAAGGAGGGCGGGGAGCTGTTTTTT. Translated, this gives CASSLRYKEGGELFF.